Listed here are 23 T cell receptor beta chains from one sample, sequenced in a study of monozygotic twins with inflammatory bowel disease. After re-calling the 5' RACE reads, TCRdb lists one entry per CDR3 protein, DNA absent. Its table records some 440,000 distinct CDR3 sequences. The material sequenced was blood. The receptors derive from a human donor with ulcerative colitis or Crohn's disease, or a healthy co-twin of an affected twin (not recorded which).

The rearrangement links TRBV12-3 or TRBV12-4 to TRBJ1-6. The CDR3 runs to 16 residues. CDR3 residues: CASSLGASGIIHPLHF.

This chain links TRBV7-8 with TRBJ2-1; the D gene TCRdb calls, TRBD2, cannot be checked with no DNA. This CDR3 is 15 amino acids long. CDR1 and CDR2 from the germline V gene are SGHVS and FQNEAQ. The CDR3 region is CASTTLGDFEREQFF.

The CDR3 spells CASTPLGTGANVLTF. The chain is built from TRBV6-1 and TRBJ2-6; TCRdb's assignment of TRBD1 cannot be checked, as there is no DNA. There are 15 residues in the CDR3. Looked up from germline, CDR1 is MNHNS and CDR2 is SASEGT.

The genes are TRBV11-2 and TRBJ2-7; without DNA, the TCRdb call of TRBD2 cannot be checked. This CDR3 contains 15 residues. Germline V gene data show CDR1 as SGHAT and CDR2 as FQNNGV. CDR3 sequence reads: CASTTGTGGGEEQYF.

The chain links TRBV5-1 to TRBJ2-2. Germline V gene data show CDR1 as SGHRS and CDR2 as YFSETQ. The CDR3 extends over 16 amino acids. The CDR3 sequence: CASRLAIFEHTGELFF.

This chain joins TRBV6-5 and TRBJ2-7. CDR1 and CDR2 from the germline V gene are MNHEY and SVGAGI. This CDR3 has 13 residues. The chain's CDR3 is CASSYSQVAEQYF.

V usage is TRBV7-2 and J usage is TRBJ1-4; TCRdb calls TRBD1, which cannot be checked without DNA. Germline V lookup: CDR1 SGHTA, CDR2 FQGNSA. This CDR3 spans 16 amino acids. CDR3 region: CASSKRQVATNEKLFF.

The chain is built from TRBV12-3 or TRBV12-4 and TRBJ1-6. This CDR3 is built from 12 residues. CDR3 sequence: CASSFPSSPLHF.

The chain employs TRBV29-1 and TRBJ2-3. This CDR3 contains 12 residues. Germline CDR1 reads SQVTM; CDR2 reads ANQGSEA. The chain's CDR3 is CSVLYATDTQYF.

The chain is built from TRBV11-2 and TRBJ2-1; without DNA, the TCRdb call of TRBD1 cannot be checked. The CDR3 consists of 15 residues. Germline-derived CDR1 and CDR2 are SGHAT and FQNNGV. The CDR3 spells CASSIQGASYNEQFF. The variable domain in full, with the rest retrieved from reference TRBV11-2 and TRBJ2-1, is EAGVAQSPRYKIIEKRQSVAFWCNPISGHATLYWYQQILGQGPKLLIQFQNNGVVDDSQLPKDRFSAERLKGVDSTLKIQPAKLEDSAVYLCASSIQGASYNEQFFGPGTRLTVL.

This CDR3 reads CASSLQAGTEGFWNEQFF. The chain uses TRBV5-1 and TRBJ2-1; TCRdb returns TRBD1, unconfirmable since there is no DNA. In germline, CDR1 is SGHRS, CDR2 YFSETQ. The CDR3 covers 18 residues.

The chain links TRBV28 to TRBJ2-3; without DNA, the TCRdb call of TRBD1 cannot be checked. The CDR3 consists of 14 residues. CDR1 MDHEN and CDR2 SYDVKM come from the germline V gene. CDR3 residues: CASNSRPPRDTQNF.

CDR3 amino acids: CSAGGRSDTQYF. The gene calls are TRBV29-1 and TRBJ2-3; TCRdb returns TRBD2, unconfirmable since there is no DNA. The germline V gene has CDR1 SQVTM and CDR2 ANQGSEA. This CDR3 is built from 12 residues.

The chain links TRBV20-1 to TRBJ1-1; TCRdb reports TRBD1, a call that lacks DNA to check it against. The CDR3 runs 14 residues. CDR1 and CDR2 (germline): DFQATT, SNEGSKA (reference sequence). This chain's CDR3 is CSARDRGPNTEAFF.

V gene TRBV5-1 combines with J gene TRBJ1-5; the TCRdb D gene call, TRBD1, has no DNA to confirm it. The CDR3 contains 15 residues. Germline CDR1 and CDR2: SGHRS and YFSETQ. The CDR3 loop reads CASSLEGALSQPQHF.

The CDR3 sequence is CASSLGDASSEQYF. The chain carries TRBV7-2 and TRBJ2-7; TCRdb outputs TRBD1, but without DNA this stays unchecked. Germline V gene lookup returns CDR1 SGHTA and CDR2 FQGNSA. This CDR3 has 14 residues.

V is TRBV7-3 and J is TRBJ2-1; TCRdb returns TRBD2, unconfirmable since there is no DNA. This CDR3 spans 14 amino acids. CDR1 is SGHTA, CDR2 FQGTGA, per germline. The CDR3: CASSLGLAGGEQFF.

The chain carries TRBV7-3 and TRBJ1-1; TCRdb names TRBD1, which stays unverified in the absence of DNA. The CDR3 length is 17 residues. Per germline, CDR1 SGHTA and CDR2 FQGTGA. CDR3 sequence: CASSLYPLGTGNTEAFF. The complete variable domain, with remaining parts taken from reference TRBV7-3 and TRBJ1-1, reads GAGVSQTPSNKVTEKGKYVELRCDPISGHTALYWYRQSLGQGPEFLIYFQGTGAADDSGLPNDRFFAVRPEGSVSTLKIQRTERGDSAVYLCASSLYPLGTGNTEAFFGQGTRLTVV.

The chain's CDR3 is CASSPTATYEQYF. The rearrangement uses TRBV2 and TRBJ2-7; TCRdb gives TRBD1 as the D gene, but with no DNA this cannot be confirmed. Germline V gives CDR1 SNHLY, CDR2 FYNNEI. The CDR3 runs to 13 residues. Drawing the rest from reference TRBV2 and TRBJ2-7, the complete variable domain is EPEVTQTPSHQVTQMGQEVILRCVPISNHLYFYWYRQILGQKVEFLVSFYNNEISEKSEIFDDQFSVERPDGSNFTLKIRSTKLEDSAMYFCASSPTATYEQYFGPGTRLTVT.

This sequence joins TRBV6-5 and TRBJ1-2; TCRdb lists TRBD1, though no DNA is available to test this call. In germline, CDR1 is MNHEY, CDR2 SVGAGI. CDR3 length: 17 residues. The CDR3 loop is CASSYGVPLTDNYGYTF.

The J gene is TRBJ2-7, the V gene TRBV10-3; without DNA, the TCRdb call of TRBD2 cannot be checked. The CDR3 covers 13 residues. Germline loops: CDR1 ENHRY, CDR2 SYGVKD. This chain's CDR3 is CATGLAGPREQYF.

The chain's CDR3 is CASSLQETTEAFF. This chain links TRBV5-1 with TRBJ1-1; TCRdb designates TRBD1, a call that cannot be tested without DNA. This CDR3 is 13 amino acids long. Germline CDR1 reads SGHRS; CDR2 reads YFSETQ.

The chain carries TRBV7-3 and TRBJ2-7; TCRdb's D gene call, TRBD2, goes unchecked for lack of DNA. The CDR3 has 15 residues. From germline, CDR1 is SGHTA and CDR2 FQGTGA. CDR3 in amino acids: CASSRPVSGSYEQYF. The full variable domain, rest sourced from reference TRBV7-3 and TRBJ2-7, is GAGVSQTPSNKVTEKGKYVELRCDPISGHTALYWYRQSLGQGPEFLIYFQGTGAADDSGLPNDRFFAVRPEGSVSTLKIQRTERGDSAVYLCASSRPVSGSYEQYFGPGTRLTVT.